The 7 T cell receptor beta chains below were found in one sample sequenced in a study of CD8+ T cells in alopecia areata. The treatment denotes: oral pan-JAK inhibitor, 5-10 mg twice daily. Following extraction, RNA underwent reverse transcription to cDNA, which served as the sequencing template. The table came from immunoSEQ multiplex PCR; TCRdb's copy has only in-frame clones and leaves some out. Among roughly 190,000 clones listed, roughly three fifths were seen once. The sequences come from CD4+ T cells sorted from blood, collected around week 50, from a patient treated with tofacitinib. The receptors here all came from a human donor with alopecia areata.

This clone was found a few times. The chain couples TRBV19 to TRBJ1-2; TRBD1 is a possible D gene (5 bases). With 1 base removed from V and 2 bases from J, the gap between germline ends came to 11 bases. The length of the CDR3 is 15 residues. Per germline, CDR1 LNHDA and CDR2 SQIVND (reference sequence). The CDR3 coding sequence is TGTGCCAGTAGTATAGCCGCCAGGGAAAACTATGGCTACACCTTC. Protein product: CASSIAARENYGYTF.

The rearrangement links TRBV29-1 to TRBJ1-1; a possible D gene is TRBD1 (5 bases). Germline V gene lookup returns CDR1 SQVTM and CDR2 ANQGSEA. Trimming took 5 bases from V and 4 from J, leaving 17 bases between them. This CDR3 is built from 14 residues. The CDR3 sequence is CSVKGTGGSTEAFF. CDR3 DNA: TGCAGCGTTAAGGGGACGGGCGGGAGCACTGAAGCTTTCTTT.

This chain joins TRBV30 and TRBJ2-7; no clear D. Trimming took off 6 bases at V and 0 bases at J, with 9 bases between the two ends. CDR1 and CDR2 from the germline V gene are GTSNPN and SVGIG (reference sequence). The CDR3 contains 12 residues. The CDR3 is CACRESSYEQYF. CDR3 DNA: TGTGCCTGTAGGGAAAGCTCCTACGAGCAGTACTTC.

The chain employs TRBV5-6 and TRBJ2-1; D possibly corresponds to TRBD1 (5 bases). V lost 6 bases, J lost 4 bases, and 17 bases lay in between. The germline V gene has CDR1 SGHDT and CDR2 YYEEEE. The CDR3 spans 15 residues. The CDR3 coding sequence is TGTGCCAGCACCCAACGAGGACACCTTTACAATGAGCAGTTCTTC. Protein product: CASTQRGHLYNEQFF.

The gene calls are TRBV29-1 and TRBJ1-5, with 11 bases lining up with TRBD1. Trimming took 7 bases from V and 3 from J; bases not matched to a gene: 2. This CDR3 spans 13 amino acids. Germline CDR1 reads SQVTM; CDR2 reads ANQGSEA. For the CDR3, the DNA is TGCAGCGCAGGACAGGGGGCCAATCAGCCCCAGCATTTT. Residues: CSAGQGANQPQHF.

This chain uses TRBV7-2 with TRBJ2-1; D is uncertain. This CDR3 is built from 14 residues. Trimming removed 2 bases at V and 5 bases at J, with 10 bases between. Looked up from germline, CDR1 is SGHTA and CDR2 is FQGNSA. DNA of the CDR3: TGTGCCAGCAGCTTACGCACAAGAAACAATGAGCAGTTCTTC. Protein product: CASSLRTRNNEQFF. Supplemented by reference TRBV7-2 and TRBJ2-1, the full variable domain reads GAGVSQSPSNKVTEKGKDVELRCDPISGHTALYWYRQSLGQGLEFLIYFQGNSAPDKSGLPSDRFSAERTGGSVSTLTIQRTQQEDSAVYLCASSLRTRNNEQFFGPGTRLTVL.

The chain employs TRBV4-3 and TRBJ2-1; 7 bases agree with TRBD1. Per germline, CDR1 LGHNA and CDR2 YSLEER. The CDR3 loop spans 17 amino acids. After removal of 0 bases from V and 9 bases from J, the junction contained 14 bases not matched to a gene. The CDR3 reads CASSQDLQGVRVGEQFF. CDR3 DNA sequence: TGCGCCAGCAGCCAAGATTTGCAGGGGGTTCGAGTAGGTGAGCAGTTCTTC.